What follows are 8 T cell receptor beta chains derived from one specimen sequenced in a study of T cell repertoires in cytomegalovirus infection. In TCRdb, the reads were re-called with MiXCR into one record per CDR3 protein. The sample lists roughly 500,000 distinct CDR3 sequences, more than 40% occurring once. No antigens are known for them. This material consisted of cultured PBMCs, taken from culture after CMV antigen stimulation. The receptors shown here come from a human donor in good health (CMV status not recorded). Some clones in this sample may be carry-over from other donors' samples.

In its sample, this clonotype was seen a few times. The V gene is TRBV7-2, the J gene TRBJ1-4; a possible D gene is TRBD1 (5 bases). There are 15 residues in the CDR3. Per the germline V gene, CDR1 is SGHTA and CDR2 is FQGNSA. V lost 6 bases to trimming and J lost 5 bases, with 16 bases between them. This chain's CDR3 is CASSRSGRGNEKLFF. CDR3 DNA sequence: TGTGCCAGCAGTCGCTCGGGACGGGGAAATGAAAAACTGTTTTTT.

This clonotype was found once. This rearrangement joins TRBV2 to TRBJ2-1; TRBD1 matches at 9 bases. The CDR3 consists of 15 residues. Germline trimming cut 3 bases from V and 3 bases from J; bases unmatched to any gene: 3. The germline gives CDR1 SNHLY, CDR2 FYNNEI. The CDR3 here is CASSDVDRGYNEQFF. Here the CDR3 DNA reads TGTGCCAGCAGTGATGTGGACAGGGGCTACAATGAGCAGTTCTTC.

This clonotype has just a few counts. This chain joins TRBV7-2 and TRBJ2-3, with D maybe TRBD1 (5 bases). The germline gives CDR1 SGHTA, CDR2 FQGNSA. The CDR3 sequence is 14 residues long. The V end lost 5 bases, the J end lost 4 bases, and 13 bases lay between the germline ends. The CDR3 nucleotides read TGTGCCAGCAGCCCCGCTAGGGGCGCAGATACGCAGTATTTT. Residues: CASSPARGADTQYF.

The V call is TRBV7-2, the J call TRBJ1-4; D is unclear. CDR3 length equals 15 residues. Trimming cost V 2 bases and J 8 bases, with 15 bases left between them. The V gene's germline CDR1 is SGHTA and CDR2 FQGNSA. The CDR3 DNA reads as TGTGCCAGCAGCTTACGCGGCCCACCAACGGAAAAACTGTTTTTT. Residues: CASSLRGPPTEKLFF.

V and J are TRBV5-5 and TRBJ2-3; 8 nucleotides agree with TRBD2. Germline trimming cut 3 bases from V and 5 bases from J; bases unmatched to any gene: 14. Germline-derived CDR1 and CDR2 are SGHKS and YYEKEE (reference sequence). The CDR3 is made up of 17 amino acids. The DNA for the CDR3 is TGTGCCAGCAGCTGGCCCCCTTTAGCCGGGGGGGGAGATACGCAGTATTTT. It translates to CASSWPPLAGGGDTQYF. The full variable domain, rest sourced from reference TRBV5-5 and TRBJ2-3, is DAGVTQSPTHLIKTRGQQVTLRCSPISGHKSVSWYQQVLGQGPQFIFQYYEKEERGRGNFPDRFSARQFPNYSSELNVNALLLGDSALYLCASSWPPLAGGGDTQYFGPGTRLTVL.

This clonotype occurred a few times. The rearrangement joins TRBV12-3 or TRBV12-4 to TRBJ2-2; D tentatively reads TRBD1 or TRBD2 (5 bases each). The CDR3 totals 15 residues. Trimming cost V 1 base and J 5 bases, with 11 bases left between them. The chain's CDR3 is CASSLDYEGTGELFF. As DNA, the CDR3 is TGTGCCAGCAGTTTAGATTATGAGGGGACCGGGGAGCTGTTTTTT.

V and J are TRBV20-1 and TRBJ2-5; 13 bases map to TRBD2. The length of the CDR3 is 15 residues. Unmatched junction bases numbered 5, after V lost 3 bases and J lost 4 bases. Germline V gene lookup returns CDR1 DFQATT and CDR2 SNEGSKA (reference sequence). The CDR3 DNA sequence: TGCAGTGCTAGGACTAGCGGGAGGACCCCAGAGACCCAGTACTTC. Protein product: CSARTSGRTPETQYF.

This clonotype has more than one count but fewer than ten. This chain links TRBV6-2 or TRBV6-3 with TRBJ2-1, with 8 bases fitting TRBD2. CDR3 length: 16 amino acids. J was trimmed by 6 bases and V by 0 bases; bases with no gene match: 7. Germline V CDR1 and CDR2: MNHEY, SVGEGT. CDR3 in amino acids: CASSYSLQREFNEQFF. Here the CDR3 DNA reads TGTGCCAGCAGTTACTCGCTCCAGCGGGAGTTCAATGAGCAGTTCTTC.